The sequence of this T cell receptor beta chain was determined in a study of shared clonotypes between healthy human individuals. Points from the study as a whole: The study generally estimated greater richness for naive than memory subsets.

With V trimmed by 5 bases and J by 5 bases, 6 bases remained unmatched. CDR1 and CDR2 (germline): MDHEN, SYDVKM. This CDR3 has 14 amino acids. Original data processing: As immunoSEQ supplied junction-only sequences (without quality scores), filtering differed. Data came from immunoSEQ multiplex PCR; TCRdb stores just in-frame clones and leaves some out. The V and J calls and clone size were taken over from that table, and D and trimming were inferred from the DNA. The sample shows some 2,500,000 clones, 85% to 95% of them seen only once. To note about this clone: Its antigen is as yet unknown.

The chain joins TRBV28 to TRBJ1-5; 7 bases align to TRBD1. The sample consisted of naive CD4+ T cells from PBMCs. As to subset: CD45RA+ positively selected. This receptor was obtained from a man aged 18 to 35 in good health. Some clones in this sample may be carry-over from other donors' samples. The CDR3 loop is CASSRGTDYQPQHF. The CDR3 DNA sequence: TGTGCCAGCAGTCGTGGGACAGATTATCAGCCCCAGCATTTT.